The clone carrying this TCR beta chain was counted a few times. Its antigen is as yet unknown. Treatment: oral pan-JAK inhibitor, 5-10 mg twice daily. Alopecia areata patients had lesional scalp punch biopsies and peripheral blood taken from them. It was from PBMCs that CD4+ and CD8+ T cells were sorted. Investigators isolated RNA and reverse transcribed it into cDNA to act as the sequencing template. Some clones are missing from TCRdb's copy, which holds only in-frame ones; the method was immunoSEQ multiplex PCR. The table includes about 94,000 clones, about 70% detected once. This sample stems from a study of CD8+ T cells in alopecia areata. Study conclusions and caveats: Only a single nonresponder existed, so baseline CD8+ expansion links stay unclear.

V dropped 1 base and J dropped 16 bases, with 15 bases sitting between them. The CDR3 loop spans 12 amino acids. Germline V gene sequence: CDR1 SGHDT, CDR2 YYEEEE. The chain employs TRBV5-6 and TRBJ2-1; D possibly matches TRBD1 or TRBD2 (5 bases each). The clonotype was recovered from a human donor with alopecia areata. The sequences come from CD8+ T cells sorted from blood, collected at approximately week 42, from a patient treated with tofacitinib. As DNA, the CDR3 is TGTGCCAGCAGCTTGCGGGTGGGGGACCACTTCTTC. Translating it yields CASSLRVGDHFF.